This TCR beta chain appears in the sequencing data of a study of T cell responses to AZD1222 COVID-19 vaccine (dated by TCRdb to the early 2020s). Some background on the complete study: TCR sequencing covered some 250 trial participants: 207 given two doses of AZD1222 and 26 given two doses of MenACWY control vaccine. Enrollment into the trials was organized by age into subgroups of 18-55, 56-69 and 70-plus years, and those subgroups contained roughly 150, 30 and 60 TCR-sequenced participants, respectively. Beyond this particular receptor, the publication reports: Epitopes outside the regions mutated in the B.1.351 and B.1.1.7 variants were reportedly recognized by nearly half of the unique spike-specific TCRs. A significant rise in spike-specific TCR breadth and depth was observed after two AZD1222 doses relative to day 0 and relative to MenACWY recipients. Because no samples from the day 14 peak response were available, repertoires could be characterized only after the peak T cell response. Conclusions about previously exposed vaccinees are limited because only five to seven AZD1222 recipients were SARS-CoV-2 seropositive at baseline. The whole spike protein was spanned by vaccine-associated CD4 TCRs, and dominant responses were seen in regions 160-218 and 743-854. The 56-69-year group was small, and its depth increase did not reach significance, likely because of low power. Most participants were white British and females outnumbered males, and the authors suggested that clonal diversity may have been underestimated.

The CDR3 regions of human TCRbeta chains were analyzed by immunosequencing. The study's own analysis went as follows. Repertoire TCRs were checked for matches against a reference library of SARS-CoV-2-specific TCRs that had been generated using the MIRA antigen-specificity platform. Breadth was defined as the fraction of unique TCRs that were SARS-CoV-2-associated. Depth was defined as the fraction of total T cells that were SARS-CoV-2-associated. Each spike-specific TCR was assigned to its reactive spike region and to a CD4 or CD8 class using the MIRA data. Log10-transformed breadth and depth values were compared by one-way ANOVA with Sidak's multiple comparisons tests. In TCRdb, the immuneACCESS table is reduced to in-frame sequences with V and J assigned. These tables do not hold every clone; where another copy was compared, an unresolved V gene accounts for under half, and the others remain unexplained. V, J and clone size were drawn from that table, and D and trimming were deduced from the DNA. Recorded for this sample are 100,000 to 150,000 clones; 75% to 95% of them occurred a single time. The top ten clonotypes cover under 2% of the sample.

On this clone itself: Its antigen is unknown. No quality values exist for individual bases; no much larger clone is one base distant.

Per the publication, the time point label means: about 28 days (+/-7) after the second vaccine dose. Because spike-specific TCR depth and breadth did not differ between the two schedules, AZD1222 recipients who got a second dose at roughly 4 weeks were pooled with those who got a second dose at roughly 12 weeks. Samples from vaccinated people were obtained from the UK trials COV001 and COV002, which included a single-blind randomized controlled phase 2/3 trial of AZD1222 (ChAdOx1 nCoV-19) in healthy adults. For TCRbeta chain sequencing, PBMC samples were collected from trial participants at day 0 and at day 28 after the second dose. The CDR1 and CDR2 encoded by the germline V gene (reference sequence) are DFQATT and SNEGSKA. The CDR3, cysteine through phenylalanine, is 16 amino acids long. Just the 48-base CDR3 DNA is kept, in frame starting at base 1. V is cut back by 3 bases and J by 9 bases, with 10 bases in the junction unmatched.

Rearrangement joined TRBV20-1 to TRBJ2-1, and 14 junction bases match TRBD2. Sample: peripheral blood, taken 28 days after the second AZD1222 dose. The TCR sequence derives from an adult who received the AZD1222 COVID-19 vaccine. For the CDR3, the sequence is CSASDPTSGGVGEQFF. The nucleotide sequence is TGCAGTGCTAGTGACCCGACTAGCGGGGGGGTGGGTGAGCAGTTCTTC.